Listed below are T cell receptor beta chains from one sample, sequenced in a study of PD-1 blockade in classical Hodgkin lymphoma. Measured with immunoSEQ multiplex PCR; TCRdb has only the in-frame clones, and not every one. The sample records some 58,000 clones, roughly 91% being singletons. The material was peripheral blood mononuclear cells (PBMCs), obtained before the second cycle of nivolumab. The receptors derive from a human donor with classical Hodgkin lymphoma. Each CDR3 is given with its conserved first and last residue. A D gene is named only where the DNA matches it firmly. Some rows mark clone size as missing; the rest say once, few, many or name a class of expanded clone.

V: TRBV28
J: TRBJ2-3
D: TRBD1
size: -
DNA: TGTGCCAGCAGGCTGGGACAGACCTATACGCAGTATTTT
CDR3: CASRLGQTYTQYF

V: TRBV5-1
J: TRBJ2-5
D: TRBD2
size: -
DNA: TGCGCCAGCAGCTCCCTAGGACTAGCGGGGGGAGAGACCCAGTACTTC
CDR3: CASSSLGLAGGETQYF

V: TRBV11-1
J: TRBJ1-1
D: TRBD1
size: -
DNA: TGTGCCAGCAGCTCCCGACAGGGGGCGCGAGTTACGATGAACACTGAAGCTTTCTTT
CDR3: CASSSRQGARVTMNTEAFF

V: TRBV6-4
J: TRBJ2-3
D: -
size: -
DNA: TGTGCCAGCAGTGACGGCAGGGAGTTGGATACGCAGTATTTT
CDR3: CASSDGRELDTQYF

V: TRBV9
J: TRBJ1-2
D: -
size: -
DNA: TGTGCCAGCAGCGTAGGGGGGAACTATGGCTACACCTTC
CDR3: CASSVGGNYGYTF

V: TRBV5-4
J: TRBJ1-4
D: -
size: once
DNA: TGTGCCAGCAGCTTTGAAACTCCCGCTGGGAAAGGGGCTAATGAAAAACTGTTTTTT
CDR3: CASSFETPAGKGANEKLFF

V: TRBV6-6
J: TRBJ2-2
D: -
size: -
DNA: TGTGCCAGCAGTCCGCGACAGAAAAACACCGGGGAGCTGTTTTTT
CDR3: CASSPRQKNTGELFF

V: TRBV5-1
J: TRBJ2-7
D: -
size: -
DNA: TGCGCCAGCAGCTCTATCGGTTGGACCAACGAGCAGTACTTC
CDR3: CASSSIGWTNEQYF

V: TRBV5-4
J: TRBJ2-2
D: -
size: -
DNA: TGTGCCAGCAGCCCCCCCCTTGGGGGCCTTGAGACCGGGGAGCTGTTTTTT
CDR3: CASSPPLGGLETGELFF

V: TRBV7-9
J: TRBJ1-3
D: TRBD1
size: -
DNA: TGTGCCAGCAGGACCACAGGGGAAGGTGGAAACACCATATATTTT
CDR3: CASRTTGEGGNTIYF

V: TRBV6-6
J: TRBJ2-7
D: TRBD1
size: -
DNA: TGTGCCAGCAGTTACGGGGGACAGGGTGACGAGCAGTACTTC
CDR3: CASSYGGQGDEQYF

V: TRBV7-9
J: TRBJ2-3
D: TRBD2
size: -
DNA: TGTGCCAGCAGCTTAGGGGGACTAGCGCCCCATCTAGCGGGTACGCAGTATTTT
CDR3: CASSLGGLAPHLAGTQYF

V: TRBV29-1
J: TRBJ1-1
D: TRBD1
size: -
DNA: TGCAGCGTCCCGGACAGGGGTACCACTGAAGCTTTCTTT
CDR3: CSVPDRGTTEAFF

V: TRBV6-5
J: TRBJ2-7
D: -
size: -
DNA: TGTGCCAGCACATCCGGGTCCCGTTTTAACGAGCAGTACTTC
CDR3: CASTSGSRFNEQYF

V: TRBV10-2
J: TRBJ2-1
D: -
size: -
DNA: TGCGCCAGCAGTGAGATAGGGTCCCTTAACAATGAGCAGTTCTTC
CDR3: CASSEIGSLNNEQFF

V: TRBV18
J: TRBJ2-3
D: -
size: -
DNA: TGTGCCAGCTCACCAGGACTCACAGATACGCAGTATTTT
CDR3: CASSPGLTDTQYF

V: TRBV9
J: TRBJ1-5
D: -
size: -
DNA: TGTGCCAGCAGCGTAGGGGCTAAGGAGCCCCAGCATTTT
CDR3: CASSVGAKEPQHF